This is a list of T cell receptor beta chains from one sample in a study of blood T cells in healthy people across ages. TCRdb re-called the 5' RACE reads through MiXCR, storing one row per CDR3 protein. The sample comprises 850,000 or so distinct CDR3 sequences, less than 35% of which are singletons, and approximately 15% rests with the top ten. Sequencing was done on a sample of blood. All receptors derive from a woman older than 75 in good health. Each CDR3 is given with its conserved first and last residue. D genes are given only for firm matches. Rows may omit the clone size; those that give it use once, few, many or a size class.

J gene: TRBJ2-1
D gene: TRBD1
V gene: TRBV7-8
clone size: many
CDR3 protein: CASSLVFRDRGHGEQFF
CDR3 DNA: TGTGCCAGCAGCTTAGTGTTTCGGGACAGGGGGCACGGTGAGCAGTTCTTC

J gene: TRBJ2-2
D gene: -
V gene: TRBV9
clone size: -
CDR3 protein: CASSPRPGAHGGELFF
CDR3 DNA: TGTGCCAGCAGCCCAAGGCCGGGGGCGCATGGCGGGGAGCTGTTTTTT

J gene: TRBJ1-1
D gene: -
V gene: TRBV7-9
clone size: -
CDR3 protein: CASSLAPGHTEAFF
CDR3 DNA: TGTGCCAGCAGCTTAGCCCCGGGACACACTGAAGCTTTCTTT

J gene: TRBJ2-7
D gene: -
V gene: TRBV7-6
clone size: -
CDR3 protein: CASSLGGADYEQYF
CDR3 DNA: TGTGCCAGCAGCTTAGGCGGGGCAGACTACGAGCAGTACTTC

J gene: TRBJ1-1
D gene: -
V gene: TRBV5-1
clone size: -
CDR3 protein: CASSLRVGGGLNTEAFF
CDR3 DNA: TGCGCCAGCAGCTTGCGTGTGGGGGGCGGTCTGAACACTGAAGCTTTCTTT

J gene: TRBJ1-1
D gene: -
V gene: TRBV20-1
clone size: many
CDR3 protein: CSATVRGDAEAFF
CDR3 DNA: TGCAGTGCTACAGTGAGGGGGGACGCTGAAGCTTTCTTT

J gene: TRBJ2-3
D gene: TRBD1
V gene: TRBV5-1
clone size: many
CDR3 protein: CASSSWTGDVDTQYF
CDR3 DNA: TGCGCCAGCAGCTCGTGGACAGGGGATGTAGATACGCAGTATTTT

J gene: TRBJ1-1
D gene: -
V gene: TRBV6-5
clone size: many
CDR3 protein: CASSYWGSMQGTEAFF
CDR3 DNA: TGTGCCAGCAGTTACTGGGGGTCAATGCAAGGCACTGAAGCTTTCTTT

J gene: TRBJ2-1
D gene: TRBD2
V gene: TRBV13
clone size: -
CDR3 protein: CASSSRLAGGLEQFF
CDR3 DNA: TGTGCCAGCAGCTCCCGACTAGCGGGGGGTCTGGAGCAGTTCTTC

J gene: TRBJ2-1
D gene: -
V gene: TRBV27
clone size: few
CDR3 protein: CASRFGSEQFF
CDR3 DNA: TGTGCCAGCAGGTTCGGCTCTGAGCAGTTCTTC

J gene: TRBJ1-1
D gene: -
V gene: TRBV20-1
clone size: -
CDR3 protein: CSARVRLNTEAFF
CDR3 DNA: TGCAGTGCTAGAGTTAGATTGAACACTGAAGCTTTCTTT

J gene: TRBJ2-3
D gene: -
V gene: TRBV12-3/TRBV12-4
clone size: -
CDR3 protein: CASLPREGALTDTQYF
CDR3 DNA: TGTGCCAGCTTACCTCGGGAGGGGGCCCTCACAGATACGCAGTATTTT

J gene: TRBJ2-3
D gene: -
V gene: TRBV7-2
clone size: many
CDR3 protein: CASSFGLAFSTDTQYF
CDR3 DNA: TGTGCCAGCAGCTTTGGGCTAGCCTTTAGCACAGATACGCAGTATTTT

J gene: TRBJ1-4
D gene: TRBD1
V gene: TRBV7-2
clone size: few
CDR3 protein: CASRGQGASNEKLFF
CDR3 DNA: TGTGCCAGCAGAGGACAGGGGGCGTCTAATGAAAAACTGTTTTTT

J gene: TRBJ2-5
D gene: TRBD1
V gene: TRBV24-1
clone size: -
CDR3 protein: CATSIGQGSRNEQYF
CDR3 DNA: TGTGCCACCTCAATCGGACAGGGGTCTCGCAATGAGCAGTACTTC

J gene: TRBJ2-1
D gene: TRBD2
V gene: TRBV20-1
clone size: -
CDR3 protein: CSASRVAGGLGEQFF
CDR3 DNA: TGCAGTGCTTCACGAGTGGCGGGGGGCCTGGGGGAGCAGTTCTTC

J gene: TRBJ2-3
D gene: -
V gene: TRBV18
clone size: few
CDR3 protein: CASSPIPSSTDTQYF
CDR3 DNA: TGTGCCAGCTCACCGATCCCTTCTAGCACAGATACGCAGTATTTT

J gene: TRBJ2-5
D gene: -
V gene: TRBV27
clone size: many
CDR3 protein: CASSLGTQETQYF
CDR3 DNA: TGTGCCAGCAGTTTAGGGACCCAAGAGACCCAGTACTTC

J gene: TRBJ1-1
D gene: TRBD1
V gene: TRBV6-6
clone size: few
CDR3 protein: CASSYDRGAFF
CDR3 DNA: TGTGCCAGCAGTTACGACAGGGGAGCTTTCTTT

J gene: TRBJ2-7
D gene: TRBD1
V gene: TRBV6-5
clone size: few
CDR3 protein: CASSYSGGEFGEQYF
CDR3 DNA: TGTGCCAGCAGTTACTCAGGGGGCGAATTTGGCGAGCAGTACTTC

J gene: TRBJ1-4
D gene: -
V gene: TRBV6-1
clone size: few
CDR3 protein: CASSERATNEKLFF
CDR3 DNA: TGTGCCAGCAGTGAACGGGCAACTAATGAAAAACTGTTTTTT

J gene: TRBJ1-2
D gene: TRBD1
V gene: TRBV28
clone size: -
CDR3 protein: CASSSRQGGGYGYTF
CDR3 DNA: TGTGCCAGCAGTTCCAGGCAGGGGGGGGGCTATGGCTACACCTTC

J gene: TRBJ2-7
D gene: TRBD2
V gene: TRBV28
clone size: few
CDR3 protein: CAANPGTTPYNEQYF
CDR3 DNA: TGTGCCGCCAACCCTGGGACTACCCCTTACAATGAGCAGTACTTC

J gene: TRBJ1-1
D gene: -
V gene: TRBV10-3
clone size: few
CDR3 protein: CATAAEANTEAFF
CDR3 DNA: TGTGCCACCGCCGCGGAGGCGAACACTGAAGCTTTCTTT

J gene: TRBJ2-5
D gene: TRBD2
V gene: TRBV3-1
clone size: -
CDR3 protein: CASSPFGGASGGNQETQYF
CDR3 DNA: TGTGCCAGCAGCCCATTCGGGGGGGCTAGCGGGGGGAACCAAGAGACCCAGTACTTC

J gene: TRBJ2-2
D gene: TRBD1
V gene: TRBV7-7
clone size: -
CDR3 protein: CASSPVFGTGVHGELFF
CDR3 DNA: TGTGCCAGCAGCCCAGTTTTCGGGACAGGGGTTCACGGGGAGCTGTTTTTT

J gene: TRBJ2-2
D gene: -
V gene: TRBV5-1
clone size: few
CDR3 protein: CASSFPLGANSNTGELFF
CDR3 DNA: TGCGCCAGCAGCTTTCCCCTCGGTGCGAACTCGAACACCGGGGAGCTGTTTTTT

J gene: TRBJ2-7
D gene: TRBD1
V gene: TRBV11-2
clone size: many
CDR3 protein: CASSPQGQGGNEQYF
CDR3 DNA: TGTGCCAGCAGCCCCCAAGGACAGGGGGGCAACGAGCAGTACTTC

J gene: TRBJ2-1
D gene: -
V gene: TRBV7-3
clone size: -
CDR3 protein: CASSTQGGYNEQFF
CDR3 DNA: TGTGCCAGCAGCACCCAGGGGGGGTACAATGAGCAGTTCTTC

J gene: TRBJ2-5
D gene: TRBD1
V gene: TRBV14
clone size: -
CDR3 protein: CASSPQGETRYF
CDR3 DNA: TGTGCCAGCAGCCCCCAGGGGGAGACCCGGTACTTC

J gene: TRBJ2-1
D gene: TRBD2
V gene: TRBV11-2
clone size: -
CDR3 protein: CASTPRTSGRNNEQFF
CDR3 DNA: TGTGCCAGCACCCCCAGGACTAGCGGGAGGAACAATGAGCAGTTCTTC

J gene: TRBJ1-1
D gene: -
V gene: TRBV20-1
clone size: many
CDR3 protein: CSARDAGMNTEAFF
CDR3 DNA: TGCAGTGCTAGAGATGCGGGGATGAACACTGAAGCTTTCTTT

J gene: TRBJ2-2
D gene: -
V gene: TRBV9
clone size: many
CDR3 protein: CASSVDTGELFF
CDR3 DNA: TGTGCCAGCAGCGTAGATACCGGGGAGCTGTTTTTT

J gene: TRBJ2-7
D gene: -
V gene: TRBV20-1
clone size: many
CDR3 protein: CSARRDRFGGEQYF
CDR3 DNA: TGCAGTGCAAGACGGGACAGGTTCGGGGGGGAGCAGTACTTC

J gene: TRBJ2-3
D gene: -
V gene: TRBV20-1
clone size: few
CDR3 protein: CSADFREGRIDTQYF
CDR3 DNA: TGCAGTGCCGATTTTCGAGAGGGCCGAATAGATACGCAGTATTTT

J gene: TRBJ1-5
D gene: -
V gene: TRBV6-6
clone size: few
CDR3 protein: CASSYSAREQPQHF
CDR3 DNA: TGTGCCAGCAGTTACTCGGCCCGGGAACAGCCCCAGCATTTT

J gene: TRBJ1-1
D gene: TRBD1
V gene: TRBV4-3
clone size: few
CDR3 protein: CASSPLEGAGTEAFF
CDR3 DNA: TGCGCCAGCAGCCCCCTTGAGGGGGCGGGGACTGAAGCTTTCTTT

J gene: TRBJ2-1
D gene: TRBD2
V gene: TRBV2
clone size: -
CDR3 protein: CASSLTSGEDTQFF
CDR3 DNA: TGTGCCAGCAGCCTTACTAGCGGGGAAGACACCCAGTTCTTC

J gene: TRBJ1-2
D gene: -
V gene: TRBV20-1
clone size: many
CDR3 protein: CSAREVPRGYTF
CDR3 DNA: TGCAGTGCTAGAGAAGTACCCCGCGGCTACACCTTC

J gene: TRBJ2-1
D gene: -
V gene: TRBV6-6
clone size: -
CDR3 protein: CASTILSRSRDNEQFF
CDR3 DNA: TGTGCCAGCACCATCCTCTCCCGTAGTAGGGACAATGAGCAGTTCTTC

J gene: TRBJ2-7
D gene: -
V gene: TRBV12-3/TRBV12-4
clone size: many
CDR3 protein: CASSFIGDEQYF
CDR3 DNA: TGTGCCAGCAGTTTTATTGGGGACGAGCAGTACTTC

J gene: TRBJ2-7
D gene: -
V gene: TRBV29-1
clone size: many
CDR3 protein: CSVKRDSNEQYF
CDR3 DNA: TGCAGCGTTAAGCGGGACAGTAACGAGCAGTACTTC

J gene: TRBJ2-2
D gene: -
V gene: TRBV6-2/TRBV6-3
clone size: many
CDR3 protein: CASSYVAGELFF
CDR3 DNA: TGTGCCAGCAGTTACGTGGCCGGGGAGCTGTTTTTT

J gene: TRBJ2-7
D gene: -
V gene: TRBV20-1
clone size: many
CDR3 protein: CSARDPGILTYEQYF
CDR3 DNA: TGCAGTGCTAGAGATCCGGGAATCCTAACCTACGAGCAGTACTTC

J gene: TRBJ1-2
D gene: -
V gene: TRBV4-1
clone size: many
CDR3 protein: CASSQASGGGAAGYTF
CDR3 DNA: TGCGCCAGCAGCCAGGCCTCCGGCGGGGGGGCTGCTGGCTACACCTTC